This T cell receptor (beta chain) was retrieved from a study of cytomegalovirus exposure and HLA in healthy donors. Study-wide context: Of roughly 400 genotyped donors, approximately 80% clustered with self-reported Caucasian donors.

All the people who gave samples were healthy bone marrow donors. The CDR3 has 13 residues. Per the germline V gene, CDR1 is LNHDA and CDR2 is SQIVND (reference sequence). Unmatched junction bases numbered 4, after V lost 5 bases and J lost 4 bases. 13 Jbeta primers and 60 Vbeta primers were used for the PCR. Assay: immunoSEQ multiplex PCR; the TCRdb copy retains only in-frame clones and omits some. Among 65,000 to 85,000 clones listed, about 66% were seen once. This receptor was taken from a man aged 55 to 70 in good health and CMV-seropositive. Sequencing was done on a sample of PBMCs. V is TRBV19 and J is TRBJ1-2; 7 nucleotides match TRBD1. In nucleotides, the CDR3 is TGTGCCAGTAGTGGGGGACAGTTCTATGGCTACACCTTC. Translating it yields CASSGGQFYGYTF.